Sequencing of this T cell receptor beta chain was carried out in a study of shared clonotypes between healthy human individuals. Study context: CD4 naive and memory got three plates each, CD8 naive two, CD8 memory one.

Study observations and caveats: Larger estimated richness was generally recorded for naive subsets relative to memory subsets.

This CDR3 has 16 amino acids. V lost 6 bases and J lost 8; bases outside the gene matches: 13. Per germline, CDR1 LGHNT and CDR2 FRNRAP. With regard to this clone: Its antigen is still unknown.

CD45RA+ naive and CD45RA-negative memory subsets were separated from CD4+ cells. Assay: immunoSEQ multiplex PCR; the TCRdb copy retains only in-frame clones and omits some. Of 400,000 to 600,000 clones in the sample, roughly 95% were seen once. The sample taken for sequencing was naive CD4+ T cells sorted from blood. Subset reported: CD45RA+ positively selected. The TCR was taken from a woman under 40 in good health. The chain links TRBV12-5 to TRBJ1-4, with 9 bases lining up with TRBD1. CDR3 protein: CASGLAPQGAREKLFF. CDR3 coding DNA: TGTGCTAGTGGACTCGCCCCACAGGGGGCTAGGGAAAAACTGTTTTTT.